This TCR beta chain came from a study of T cell responses to AZD1222 COVID-19 vaccine. This CDR3 region has 17 residues. Germline V CDR1 and CDR2: MNHEY, SMNVEV (reference sequence). After removal of 5 bases from V and 4 bases from J, the junction contained 16 bases not matched to a gene. The table lists this clone with a few counts. TCRdb's table, derived via immunoSEQ multiplex PCR, lists solely in-frame clones and lacks some. The data show 110,000 to 150,000 clones, with approximately 93% seen just once and about 12% held by the top ten. This clonotype originated in an adult who had recovered from COVID-19. Sequences were derived from peripheral blood, sampled after recovery from COVID-19. The V call is TRBV27, the J call TRBJ1-1, with TRBD1 identical over 7 bases. DNA for the CDR3: TGTGCCAGCAGTCCCCTCTCCTACAGGGGCTCGGGCACTGAAGCTTTCTTT. It codes for CASSPLSYRGSGTEAFF.